A single sample is the source of the 23 T cell receptor beta chains below, sequenced in a study of cytomegalovirus exposure and HLA in healthy donors. Using immunoSEQ multiplex PCR, the repertoire was profiled, and TCRdb retains in-frame clones only, with some absent. Found here are approximately 180,000 clones, around 87% of them singletons; the top ten hold 1.4%. The sample comprised PBMCs. These receptors were collected from a woman in her twenties or thirties in good health and CMV-seronegative.

The CDR3 region has the DNA TGTGCCAGCGCCAAATATCTAGGGGTCGACGGCTACACCTTC. It translates to CASAKYLGVDGYTF. The chain joins TRBV5-6 to TRBJ1-2, with TRBD1 as a possible D gene (5 bases). The CDR3 spans 14 residues. The V and J ends lost 7 bases and 8 bases respectively, with 21 bases between them. In germline, CDR1 is SGHDT, CDR2 YYEEEE.

In the case of this clone: This CDR3 is also generated by other DNA sequences in the sample. The genes are TRBV4-1 and TRBJ2-1; TRBD1 agrees at 10 bases. V dropped 5 bases and J dropped 3; count of bases not matched to a gene: 4. Germline CDR1 MGHRA, CDR2 YSYEKL. The CDR3 length is 15 residues. CDR3 nucleotide sequence: TGCGCCAGCAGCTTGGGACAGGGGCTCTACAATGAGCAGTTCTTC. Amino acid sequence: CASSLGQGLYNEQFF.

The CDR3 bases are TGTGCCAGTAGTATAGTAGCAAGGGGGGGCAGTGTCAATCAGCCCCAGCATTTT. Its translation is CASSIVARGGSVNQPQHF. The chain is built from TRBV19 and TRBJ1-5; perhaps TRBD1 as D (6 bases). Trimming pared 1 base from V and 3 bases from J, leaving 19 bases between. Germline V lookup: CDR1 LNHDA, CDR2 SQIVND (reference sequence). The CDR3 is made up of 18 amino acids.

This chain connects TRBV13 to TRBJ2-2, with 7 positions matching TRBD2. CDR3 size: 15 residues. J gave up 3 bases and V 1 base, and 2 bases lay outside the gene matches. Per the germline V gene, CDR1 is PRHDT and CDR2 is FYEKMQ (reference sequence). The CDR3 sequence is CASSLEAGYTGELFF. CDR3 nucleotides: TGTGCCAGCAGCTTAGAAGCGGGGTACACCGGGGAGCTGTTTTTT.

This clone has only a few counts. This sequence joins TRBV27 and TRBJ2-7, with 11 positions matching TRBD1. The CDR3 spans 13 residues. The germline gives CDR1 MNHEY, CDR2 SMNVEV (reference sequence). Unmatched junction bases numbered 1, after V lost 5 bases and J lost 4 bases. In DNA form, the CDR3 reads TGTGCCAGCAGTGGACAGGGGGCTTACGAGCAGTACTTC. This codes for CASSGQGAYEQYF.

The sample holds a few counts of this clone. The chain joins TRBV9 to TRBJ1-1; TRBD1 might be the D (6 bases). Trimming stripped 0 bases from V and 3 bases from J, with 12 bases between. Germline-derived CDR1 and CDR2 are SGDLS and YYNGEE. The CDR3 has 15 amino acids. CDR3 nucleotide sequence: TGTGCCAGCAGCGTAGCCCCCCAGGGGTACACTGAAGCTTTCTTT. This encodes CASSVAPQGYTEAFF.

The rearrangement uses TRBV4-2 and TRBJ2-7; 9 positions agree with TRBD1. Germline V gene sequence: CDR1 LGHNA, CDR2 YNFKEQ. The junction had 10 bases not matched to a gene; V was cut back by 4 bases and J by 0 bases. The CDR3 contains 17 residues. The DNA for the CDR3 is TGTGCCAGCAGCCGTACCCTGACAGGGGGTGTCTCCTACGAGCAGTACTTC. Amino acids: CASSRTLTGGVSYEQYF.

The CDR3 loop reads CASSFGGAYEQYF. The CDR3 DNA reads as TGTGCCAGCAGCTTTGGAGGGGCCTACGAGCAGTACTTC. The gene calls are TRBV13 and TRBJ2-7, with a possible D match to TRBD2 (6 bases). This CDR3 region has 13 residues. Germline CDR1 is PRHDT and CDR2 is FYEKMQ (reference sequence). V lost 3 bases to trimming and J lost 2 bases, with 8 bases between them.

The V and J genes are TRBV7-9 and TRBJ2-7, with 8 bases aligning to TRBD1. Unmatched junction bases numbered 24, after V lost 6 bases and J lost 5 bases. Germline lookup yields CDR1 SEHNR and CDR2 FQNEAQ (reference sequence). CDR3 length equals 19 residues. The CDR3 DNA reads TGTGCCAGCAGTATGATCGGGACAGGATTTCCCATTCGGTCTAACGAGCAGTACTTC. Its protein is CASSMIGTGFPIRSNEQYF. Based on the CDR3 plus reference TRBV7-9 and TRBJ2-7, the full variable domain is DTGVSQNPRHKITKRGQNVTFRCDPISEHNRLYWYRQTLGQGPEFLTYFQNEAQLEKSRLLSDRFSAERPKGSFSTLEIQRTEQGDSAMYLCASSMIGTGFPIRSNEQYFGPGTRLTVT.

The V gene is TRBV30, the J gene TRBJ2-1, with TRBD1 identical over 7 bases. CDR1 GTSNPN and CDR2 SVGIG come from the germline V gene (reference sequence). J lost 6 bases, V lost 4 bases, and 12 bases had no gene match. The CDR3 has 15 amino acids. The CDR3, as DNA: TGTGCCTGGAAATCTTTGGGGACAGACGTCAATGAGCAGTTCTTC. Residues: CAWKSLGTDVNEQFF.

V gene TRBV5-1 combines with J gene TRBJ2-1; D perhaps matches TRBD1 (5 bases). In germline, CDR1 is SGHRS, CDR2 YFSETQ. V was shortened by 0 bases and J by 6 bases, with 7 bases between the two germline ends. This CDR3 contains 13 residues. For the CDR3, the DNA is TGCGCCAGCAGCTTGGTTGGGGCCAATGAGCAGTTCTTC. Translated: CASSLVGANEQFF. Filled out from reference TRBV5-1 and TRBJ2-1, the complete variable domain reads KAGVTQTPRYLIKTRGQQVTLSCSPISGHRSVSWYQQTPGQGLQFLFEYFSETQRNKGNFPGRFSGRQFSNSRSEMNVSTLELGDSALYLCASSLVGANEQFFGPGTRLTVL.

The chain uses TRBV20-1 and TRBJ1-2; no firm D call. V was trimmed by 2 bases and J by 6 bases, leaving 7 bases between them. Germline V lookup: CDR1 DFQATT, CDR2 SNEGSKA (reference sequence). The CDR3 sequence is 11 residues long. The CDR3: CSARPGDGYTF. DNA for the CDR3: TGCAGTGCTAGACCCGGGGATGGCTACACCTTC.

This clone has just one count. The rearrangement joins TRBV19 to TRBJ1-4; D remains unclear. Germline V lookup: CDR1 LNHDA, CDR2 SQIVND (reference sequence). V was clipped by 5 bases and J by 7 bases, with 14 bases between them. The CDR3 is 14 amino acids. The DNA for the CDR3 is TGTGCCAGTAGTCCCCGACTCGGGGTTGAAAAACTGTTTTTT. This gives the protein CASSPRLGVEKLFF.

This chain connects TRBV2 to TRBJ2-5, with 10 bases matching TRBD2. Unmatched junction bases numbered 18, after V lost 3 bases and J lost 5 bases. Per germline, CDR1 SNHLY and CDR2 FYNNEI. The CDR3 has 19 residues. CDR3 residues: CASSDHPSGGAEILETQYF. The CDR3 DNA is TGTGCCAGCAGTGATCACCCAAGCGGGGGGGCCGAAATTTTGGAGACCCAGTACTTC.

The rearrangement joins TRBV4-2 to TRBJ1-1; 11 bases match TRBD1. There are 15 residues in the CDR3. V lost 2 bases, J lost 5 bases, and 4 bases stayed unmatched. Germline V gene sequence: CDR1 LGHNA, CDR2 YNFKEQ. The CDR3 is CASSQTDRGRTEAFF. The CDR3 nucleotides read TGTGCCAGCAGCCAAACGGACAGGGGGCGGACTGAAGCTTTCTTT.

This chain uses TRBV6-6 with TRBJ1-5, with TRBD1 matching over 9 bases. Looked up from germline, CDR1 is MNHNY and CDR2 is SVGAGI (reference sequence). J was trimmed by 5 bases and V by 2 bases; bases with no gene match: 7. CDR3 length equals 16 residues. The CDR3 DNA sequence: TGTGCCAGCAGTTACGGGACAGGGATGTCCTATCAGCCCCAGCATTTT. Translating it yields CASSYGTGMSYQPQHF.

The V and J genes are TRBV2 and TRBJ2-5; 9 positions agree with TRBD2. V trimming: 6 bases; J trimming: 5 bases; junction bases outside the gene matches: 10. The CDR3 is made up of 15 amino acids. Per germline, CDR1 SNHLY and CDR2 FYNNEI. CDR3 nucleotides: TGTGCCAGCAGCTTAGGGCGGGGGGGCCGGGAGACCCAGTACTTC. Its protein product is CASSLGRGGRETQYF. Full variable domain (rest looked up from reference TRBV2 and TRBJ2-5): EPEVTQTPSHQVTQMGQEVILRCVPISNHLYFYWYRQILGQKVEFLVSFYNNEISEKSEIFDDQFSVERPDGSNFTLKIRSTKLEDSAMYFCASSLGRGGRETQYFGPGTRLLVL.

The chain recombines TRBV27 with TRBJ1-2; D is perhaps TRBD1 (5 bases). Germline V gene data show CDR1 as MNHEY and CDR2 as SMNVEV (reference sequence). Deletions cut 6 bases from V and 5 bases from J, with 10 bases between. This CDR3 is 12 amino acids long. As DNA, the CDR3 is TGTGCCAGCAGAAGGGGAGGGTATGGCTACACCTTC. Encoded protein: CASRRGGYGYTF.

The chain has TRBV19 and TRBJ1-3, with a possible D match to TRBD1 (6 bases). Germline loops: CDR1 LNHDA, CDR2 SQIVND (reference sequence). The CDR3 is 18 residues long. V gave up 7 bases and J gave up 0 bases, with 22 bases separating them. In nucleotides, the CDR3 is TGTGCCAGTACCTACTCACAGACAGGATCAGTCTCTGGAAACACCATATATTTT. It encodes CASTYSQTGSVSGNTIYF.

This clone was found a few times. Additional DNA sequences in this sample encode the identical CDR3. The gene calls are TRBV6-1 and TRBJ1-5; TRBD1 aligns across 8 bases. This CDR3 is 14 amino acids long. V was clipped by 6 bases and J by 3 bases; unmatched bases: 4. The germline gives CDR1 MNHNS, CDR2 SASEGT. The CDR3 reads CASRRQGNNQPQHF. Written as DNA, the CDR3 is TGTGCCAGCAGAAGACAGGGGAACAATCAGCCCCAGCATTTT.

This chain links TRBV4-1 with TRBJ1-1, with a weak D call TRBD1 (6 bases). This CDR3 has 13 residues. CDR1 is MGHRA, CDR2 YSYEKL, per germline. V was trimmed by 3 bases and J by 3 bases, leaving 8 bases between them. The CDR3 DNA reads as TGCGCCAGCAGCCAGGGGGCGGACACTGAAGCTTTCTTT. Its translation: CASSQGADTEAFF.

The DNA for the CDR3 is TGTGCCAGCAGCTTAACAGGCCTGACTAGCGGGGTAAATGAGCAGTTCTTC. Translated, it gives CASSLTGLTSGVNEQFF. The chain couples TRBV13 to TRBJ2-1, with 11 bases fitting TRBD2. The CDR3 is 17 residues long. Trimming took 2 bases from V and 7 from J; bases not matched to a gene: 10. Germline loops: CDR1 PRHDT, CDR2 FYEKMQ (reference sequence).

This clone showed up just a few times. The V gene is TRBV6-6, the J gene TRBJ2-3; D not certain. The V gene's germline CDR1 is MNHNY and CDR2 SVGAGI (reference sequence). Trimming cost V 6 bases and J 2 bases, with 12 bases left between them. The CDR3 extends over 14 amino acids. In nucleotides, the CDR3 is TGTGCCAGCAGACAGTCAAGGTTCACAGATACGCAGTATTTT. It specifies CASRQSRFTDTQYF.